The 16 T cell receptor beta chains given below trace back to one sample, sequenced in a study of T cell changes during pregnancy in multiple sclerosis. Method: immunoSEQ multiplex PCR; TCRdb's copy keeps in-frame clones and lacks some. Altogether about 44,000 clones are present, 88% being singletons, with the ten largest covering approximately 5.8%. Sequencing used CD8+ T cells from peripheral blood mononuclear cells, obtained after pregnancy. These receptors came from a female donor in good health, enrolled as a control in a pregnancy study.

The CDR3 loop is CASSSLLIGQGKNEQYF. In DNA form, the CDR3 reads TGTGCCAGCAGCTCGCTTTTGATCGGACAGGGTAAGAACGAGCAGTACTTC. The V gene is TRBV5-4, the J gene TRBJ2-7; TRBD1 aligns across 8 bases. Germline values: CDR1 SGHNT, CDR2 YYREEE (reference sequence). The CDR3 contains 17 residues. V lost 3 bases, J lost 5 bases, and 16 bases stayed unmatched.

This rearrangement joins TRBV5-6 to TRBJ1-2; D may be TRBD1 (5 bases). Trimming cost V 4 bases and J 5 bases, with 15 bases left between them. The CDR3 loop spans 14 amino acids. Per the germline V gene, CDR1 is SGHDT and CDR2 is YYEEEE. The CDR3 sequence is CASSGGTAVYGYTF. CDR3 nucleotide sequence: TGTGCCAGCAGCGGCGGGACTGCCGTTTATGGCTACACCTTC.

This chain uses TRBV6-5 with TRBJ2-7, with TRBD2 matching 11 bases. Losses at the gene ends were 10 bases for V and 6 bases for J; bases not matched to a gene: 11. Germline V gene data show CDR1 as MNHEY and CDR2 as SVGAGI. The CDR3 spans 14 residues. CDR3 in DNA: TGTGCCATCAATAGCGGGGGGGCCACGGGCGAGCAGTACTTC. Its translation: CAINSGGATGEQYF.

This clone was seen just once. The V and J genes are TRBV11-3 and TRBJ2-2, with 8 positions matching TRBD2. Germline V gives CDR1 SGHNT, CDR2 YENEEA. J was trimmed by 2 bases and V by 5 bases; bases with no gene match: 7. The CDR3 consists of 16 residues. CDR3 amino acids: CASSPAGGSNTGELFF. For the CDR3, the DNA is TGTGCCAGCAGCCCGGCGGGGGGCAGTAACACCGGGGAGCTGTTTTTT.

This chain uses TRBV19 with TRBJ1-6; 7 bases align to TRBD1. This CDR3 is built from 15 residues. After removal of 7 bases from V and 7 bases from J, the junction contained 10 bases not matched to a gene. Germline lookup yields CDR1 LNHDA and CDR2 SQIVND (reference sequence). DNA of the CDR3: TGTGCCAGTACATGGGTGGAGGGGGCCAATTCACCCCTCCACTTT. This codes for CASTWVEGANSPLHF.

The rearrangement joins TRBV29-1 to TRBJ2-4, with D tentatively TRBD2 (5 bases). Germline V lookup: CDR1 SQVTM, CDR2 ANQGSEA. V lost 5 bases and J lost 0, with 11 bases in between. The CDR3 is 14 amino acids. CDR3 in DNA: TGCAGCGTTTTCGACGGAGGAGCCAAAAACATTCAGTACTTC. Amino acids: CSVFDGGAKNIQYF.

The chain uses TRBV7-2 and TRBJ2-5; possibly TRBD1 for D (6 bases). Trimming took 5 bases from V and 5 from J, leaving 18 bases between them. CDR1 is SGHTA, CDR2 FQGNSA, per germline. This CDR3 region has 15 residues. CDR3 in DNA: TGTGCCAGCAGCCAAGAACAGGGTCCGTGGGAGACCCAGTACTTC. It is translated as CASSQEQGPWETQYF.

This clone was picked up a small number of times. V usage is TRBV4-3 and J usage is TRBJ2-7, with 7 bases matching TRBD2. After removal of 4 bases from V and 2 bases from J, the junction contained 8 bases not matched to a gene. There are 15 residues in the CDR3. The germline V gene has CDR1 LGHNA and CDR2 YSLEER. This CDR3 reads CASSPQAGETYEQYF. The CDR3 DNA sequence: TGCGCCAGCAGCCCCCAGGCGGGAGAGACCTACGAGCAGTACTTC.

The rearrangement links TRBV27 to TRBJ1-2; 7 bases are a match to TRBD1. V lost 8 bases to trimming and J lost 8 bases; unmatched junction nucleotides: 11. This CDR3 is 13 amino acids long. CDR1 is MNHEY and CDR2 is SMNVEV in the germline V gene (reference sequence). The CDR3 coding sequence is TGTGCCAGCCGACAGGGAAGCGGGGGAGGCTACACCTTC. As protein: CASRQGSGGGYTF.

The J gene is TRBJ1-4, the V gene TRBV6-6; 7 bases align to TRBD1. Germline CDR1 is MNHNY and CDR2 is SVGAGI (reference sequence). Losses at the gene ends were 4 bases for V and 13 bases for J; bases not matched to a gene: 6. The CDR3 contains 12 residues. In nucleotides, the CDR3 is TGTGCCAGCAGTTCCGACAGGGTATCACTGTTTTTT. This translates into CASSSDRVSLFF.

This clone was seen only once. The V and J genes are TRBV7-3 and TRBJ1-1, with TRBD1 matching over 8 bases. With 3 bases clipped from V and 3 bases from J, the junction kept 3 bases outside the gene matches. The germline V gene encodes CDR1 SGHTA and CDR2 FQGTGA. This CDR3 contains 14 residues. CDR3 in amino acids: CASSLTTGDTEAFF. The DNA for the CDR3 is TGTGCCAGCAGCTTGACGACAGGGGACACTGAAGCTTTCTTT.

This clone is classed as medium-sized. The V gene is TRBV28, the J gene TRBJ1-1; D not resolved. The V gene lost 3 bases and the J gene lost 7 bases, with 15 bases spanning the gap. CDR1 and CDR2 from the germline V gene are MDHEN and SYDVKM. The CDR3 length is 14 residues. In DNA, the CDR3 is TGTGCCAGCAGTTTCGTCCAAGGTACAGATGAAGCTTTCTTT. It yields the protein CASSFVQGTDEAFF. Using reference TRBV28 and TRBJ1-1 for the parts outside the CDR3, the full variable domain is DVKVTQSSRYLVKRTGEKVFLECVQDMDHENMFWYRQDPGLGLRLIYFSYDVKMKEKGDIPEGYSVSREKKERFSLILESASTNQTSMYLCASSFVQGTDEAFFGQGTRLTVV.

The DNA of the CDR3 is TGTGCCAGCAGTTCGAAACAGGGGCCAGGGGGAGAGACCCAGTACTTC. It yields the protein CASSSKQGPGGETQYF. The chain is built from TRBV27 and TRBJ2-5, with TRBD1 matching over 7 bases. V lost 4 bases, J lost 4 bases, and 12 bases stayed unmatched. This CDR3 region has 16 residues. The germline CDR1 and CDR2 sequences are MNHEY and SMNVEV (reference sequence).

The chain recombines TRBV28 with TRBJ2-3; the D gene is possibly TRBD1 (6 bases). Trimming removed 3 bases from V and 4 bases from J, with 11 bases in between. Germline V CDR1 and CDR2: MDHEN, SYDVKM. The CDR3 is 14 residues long. Written as DNA, the CDR3 is TGTGCCAGCAGTTTGTCAGGGGTGGCAGATACGCAGTATTTT. Translated: CASSLSGVADTQYF.

J is TRBJ1-1 and V is TRBV27; tentative D call: TRBD1 (5 bases). The CDR3 has 14 amino acids. CDR1 and CDR2 from the germline V gene are MNHEY and SMNVEV (reference sequence). V was cut by 1 base and J by 6 bases, with 12 bases left in between. As DNA, the CDR3 is TGTGCCAGCAGTTTATGGGCAGGGAGGGCTGAAGCTTTCTTT. Translation: CASSLWAGRAEAFF.

This chain connects TRBV28 to TRBJ2-3, with a weak D call TRBD2 (5 bases). CDR1 and CDR2 (germline): MDHEN, SYDVKM. CDR3 length equals 15 residues. V was pared by 8 bases and J by 2 bases, with 17 bases between. The CDR3: CASRTRAGYTDTQYF. In nucleotides, the CDR3 is TGTGCCAGCCGCACTAGAGCTGGATACACAGATACGCAGTATTTT.